The 6 T cell receptor beta chains below come from one sample, sequenced in a study of CDR3 diversity in severe acne. Each CDR3 protein gets one entry after TCRdb re-called the PCR reads with MiXCR. Here the sample spans over 85,000 distinct CDR3 sequences, approximately 47% being singletons. The sequenced material came from blood. Receptor source: a male donor with acne.

The chain employs TRBV6-1 and TRBJ1-6; D is unresolved. V was clipped by 6 bases and J by 7 bases, with 10 bases between them. The CDR3 runs 13 residues. Germline V gene sequence: CDR1 MNHNS, CDR2 SASEGT. The CDR3 is CASRSPANSPLHF. In DNA, the CDR3 is TGTGCCAGCAGGAGTCCCGCGAATTCACCCCTCCACTTT.

The chain is built from TRBV7-9 and TRBJ1-3; TRBD1 might be the D (5 bases). This CDR3 is built from 15 residues. Per germline, CDR1 SEHNR and CDR2 FQNEAQ (reference sequence). V was clipped by 5 bases and J by 0 bases, with 11 bases between them. The CDR3 region has the DNA TGTGCCAGCAGCGTGGGACCGAGCTCTGGAAACACCATATATTTT. It is translated as CASSVGPSSGNTIYF.

In this sample, this clonotype turned up a few times. V is TRBV7-6 and J is TRBJ2-3, with D possibly being TRBD2 (5 bases). The CDR3 runs to 13 residues. V shed 6 bases and J shed 4 bases, with 11 bases lying between them. Germline V gene sequence: CDR1 SGHVS, CDR2 FNYEAQ. The CDR3 protein is CASSSPLADTQYF. CDR3 sequence (DNA): TGTGCCAGCAGTTCCCCACTAGCAGATACGCAGTATTTT. Full variable domain (remainder filled in from reference TRBV7-6 and TRBJ2-3): GAGVSQSPRYKVTKRGQDVALRCDPISGHVSLYWYRQALGQGPEFLTYFNYEAQQDKSGLPNDRFSAERPEGSISTLTIQRTEQRDSAMYRCASSSPLADTQYFGPGTRLTVL.

This clonotype turned up a few times. Given a much more abundant clone one base away, this may be a read error. The chain links TRBV7-3 to TRBJ1-3; no clear D gene. This CDR3 has 13 amino acids. Germline V gene data show CDR1 as SGHTA and CDR2 as FQGTGA. CDR3 region: CVSSRGPGNTIYF. The CDR3 DNA is TGTGTCAGCAGCCGTGGACCTGGAAACACCATATATTTT. Variable domain in full (rest from reference TRBV7-3 and TRBJ1-3): GAGVSQTPSNKVTEKGKYVELRCDPISGHTALYWYRQSLGQGPEFLIYFQGTGAADDSGLPNDRFFAVRPEGSVSTLKIQRTERGDSAVYLCVSSRGPGNTIYFGEGSWLTVV.

The chain is built from TRBV29-1 and TRBJ2-5; 8 positions agree with TRBD2. V was clipped by 8 bases and J by 2 bases; unmatched bases: 7. The CDR3 has 13 amino acids. Germline assignment: CDR1 SQVTM and CDR2 ANQGSEA. CDR3 in DNA: TGCAGCCTAACTAGCGGCAGACAAGAGACCCAGTACTTC. This encodes CSLTSGRQETQYF.

This clonotype appeared many times. The rearrangement links TRBV7-8 to TRBJ1-1, with 7 bases aligning to TRBD1. This CDR3 spans 16 amino acids. The germline V gene encodes CDR1 SGHVS and CDR2 FQNEAQ. J lost 7 bases, V lost 5 bases, and 16 bases had no gene match. CDR3 residues: CASSKSLGGRGLEAFF. CDR3 bases: TGTGCCAGCAGCAAATCGTTAGGGGGCCGGGGACTTGAAGCTTTCTTT.